This T cell receptor (beta chain) was profiled in a study of tumour-infiltrating T cells in Burkitt lymphoma. Study-wide context: Survival, overall and progression-free, tracked with productive clonality.

Method: immunoSEQ multiplex PCR; TCRdb's copy keeps in-frame clones and lacks some. The sample lists roughly 3,900 clones, 11% to 15% occurring once. This clone was seen a handful of times. This CDR3 spans 14 amino acids. The germline CDR1 and CDR2 sequences are ENHRY and SYGVKD. Trimming removed 4 bases from V and 5 bases from J; junction bases left unmatched: 6. This sequence originates from a human donor with Burkitt lymphoma. The chain uses TRBV10-3 and TRBJ2-7, with TRBD1 matching over 9 bases. Sample: tumor tissue. CDR3 amino acids: CAISATGGRDEQYF. CDR3 in DNA: TGTGCCATCAGTGCCACAGGGGGCCGCGACGAGCAGTACTTC.